One sample yielded the 27 T cell receptor beta chains listed below, sequenced in a study of regulatory T cells in long-lasting Graves disease (dated by TCRdb to the early 2020s). The sample's time point, from its label and the paper: newly diagnosed GD, antithyroid drugs for less than 3 months. For both TCR sequencing and RNA sequencing, RNA was extracted from PBMCs in TRIzol. Library preparation was by multiplex PCR. The sequencer listed for this sample is Illumina HiSeq 4000. To build TCR beta libraries, CDR3 regions were amplified by Arm-PCR using iRepertoire HTBI primers. In TCRdb, the public reads were trimmed at Q25 with fastp and aligned with MiXCR, with productive beta chains retained. Each entry merges the rows of one CDR3 protein and shows their most common DNA and genes. In this sample the table shows 530,000 or so distinct CDR3 sequences, about 13% of which occur a single time. The ten largest clonotypes hold roughly a tenth of the sample.

This same sample was also part of a study on T cells in Graves' hyperthyroidism and ophthalmopathy.

This specimen was peripheral blood mononuclear cells (PBMCs), taken at new diagnosis, from a patient treated with antithyroid drugs. The receptors come from a man aged 25 to 40 with Graves disease. Donor details come from another sample of the same person, matched by shared clones.

The table lists this clonotype with many counts. This chain joins TRBV6-5 and TRBJ2-2; 7 bases align to TRBD2. The CDR3 is 19 residues long. Germline V gives CDR1 MNHEY, CDR2 SVGAGI. V shed 0 bases and J 4 bases; nucleotides not matched to a gene: 14. The DNA for the CDR3 is TGTGCCAGCAGTTACTCGATTGTTACGGCGGGAGCTAGCACCGGGGAGCTGTTTTTT. Residues: CASSYSIVTAGASTGELFF.

In this sample, this clonotype turned up many times. The V gene is TRBV5-1, the J gene TRBJ2-6; 8 bases map to TRBD1. The V and J ends lost 3 bases and 3 bases, in that order; junction bases with no gene match: 11. CDR3 size: 18 residues. CDR1 SGHRS and CDR2 YFSETQ come from the germline V gene. The chain's CDR3 is CASSYWMAGGGGANVLTF. CDR3 nucleotides: TGCGCCAGCAGCTACTGGATGGCAGGGGGCGGTGGGGCCAACGTCCTGACTTTC.

This clonotype came up many times. The chain uses TRBV30 and TRBJ1-2; 11 bases match TRBD1. The CDR3 spans 12 residues. J gave up 8 bases and V 8 bases, and 7 bases lay outside the gene matches. CDR1 and CDR2 (germline): GTSNPN, SVGIG (reference sequence). CDR3: CAQDRGLLGYTF. CDR3 in DNA: TGTGCCCAGGACAGGGGGCTCTTGGGCTACACCTTC. The whole variable domain, remainder taken from reference TRBV30 and TRBJ1-2, is SQTIHQWPATLVQPVGSPLSLECTVEGTSNPNLYWYRQAAGRGLQLLFYSVGIGQISSEVPQNLSASRPQDRQFILSSKKLLLSDSGFYLCAQDRGLLGYTFGSGTRLTVV.

J is TRBJ2-3 and V is TRBV20-1; 8 bases fit TRBD1. Germline V gene sequence: CDR1 DFQATT, CDR2 SNEGSKA (reference sequence). The junction had 10 bases not matched to a gene; V was cut back by 3 bases and J by 5 bases. The CDR3 has 15 residues. CDR3 protein: CSARWDRPSGDTQYF. CDR3 coding DNA: TGCAGTGCTAGGTGGGACAGGCCCTCGGGAGATACGCAGTATTTT.

This clonotype has a single count. V usage is TRBV6-5 and J usage is TRBJ2-7; D possibly corresponds to TRBD1 (5 bases). The germline CDR1 and CDR2 sequences are MNHEY and SVGAGI. The CDR3 has 15 residues. Trimming took off 2 bases at V and 5 bases at J, with 16 bases between the two ends. The CDR3 reads CASSYMAVDTNEQYF. In nucleotides, the CDR3 is TGTGCCAGCAGTTACATGGCCGTGGACACCAACGAGCAGTACTTC.

This clonotype occurred once. A read error may be the cause here, since a much bigger clone is one base away. The J gene is TRBJ2-5, the V gene TRBV6-1, with TRBD1 matching over 7 bases. This CDR3 has 15 amino acids. Germline CDR1 MNHNS, CDR2 SASEGT. CDR3 protein: CASTFTRGLGETRYF. The CDR3 region has the DNA TGTGCCAGCACTTTCACAAGGGGGCTCGGGGAGACCCGGTACTTC.

The table lists this clonotype with a few counts. The chain has TRBV11-2 and TRBJ2-3; D is undetermined. Trimming stripped 0 bases from V and 9 bases from J, with 13 bases between. The CDR3 consists of 14 residues. Per the germline V gene, CDR1 is SGHAT and CDR2 is FQNNGV. CDR3: CASSLDPLSRTQYF. The CDR3 nucleotides are TGTGCCAGCAGCTTAGATCCTTTGAGTAGAACGCAGTATTTT. The full variable domain, rest sourced from reference TRBV11-2 and TRBJ2-3, is EAGVAQSPRYKIIEKRQSVAFWCNPISGHATLYWYQQILGQGPKLLIQFQNNGVVDDSQLPKDRFSAERLKGVDSTLKIQPAKLEDSAVYLCASSLDPLSRTQYFGPGTRLTVL.

As concerns this clonotype: This may be a read error, as it is one base from a much larger clone. This chain joins TRBV6-2 or TRBV6-3 and TRBJ1-1; D not certain. The germline gives CDR1 MNHEY, CDR2 SVGEGT. The CDR3 consists of 13 residues. Here the CDR3 DNA reads TGTGCCAGCAGTTACGCGGGGAACACTGAAGCTTCCTTT. This gives the protein CASSYAGNTEASF.

The chain is built from TRBV19 and TRBJ1-6; D unresolved. Trimming took off 5 bases at V and 8 bases at J, with 16 bases between the two ends. The germline gives CDR1 LNHDA, CDR2 SQIVND (reference sequence). The CDR3 length is 15 residues. CDR3 DNA: TGTGCCAGTAGTCCAACCGGGCTCGGGCATTCACCCCTCCACTTT. Translation gives CASSPTGLGHSPLHF.

This clonotype has a handful of counts. The chain employs TRBV14 and TRBJ1-4, with 12 positions matching TRBD1. The CDR3 loop spans 17 amino acids. The junction had 10 bases not matched to a gene; V was cut back by 4 bases and J by 7 bases. Germline CDR1 reads SGHDN; CDR2 reads FVKESK. This CDR3 reads CASSPSRDRGRSEKLFF. In DNA form, the CDR3 reads TGTGCCAGCAGCCCGTCCCGGGACAGGGGGCGGAGTGAAAAACTGTTTTTT.

The chain carries TRBV7-9 and TRBJ1-6; D call uncertain. Trimming took 2 bases from V and 12 from J, leaving 5 bases between them. Germline CDR1 is SEHNR and CDR2 is FQNEAQ (reference sequence). CDR3 length: 11 amino acids. This chain's CDR3 is CASSLQGPLHF. The CDR3 DNA reads as TGTGCCAGCAGCTTACAAGGACCCCTCCACTTT.

Many counts were recorded for this clonotype. The rearrangement links TRBV12-3 or TRBV12-4 to TRBJ1-1; 9 bases fit TRBD1. Trimming took 5 bases from V and 11 from J; bases not matched to a gene: 9. The length of the CDR3 is 13 residues. The CDR3 is CASSRVTGGDAFF. The CDR3 DNA reads TGTGCCAGCAGTCGGGTTACAGGGGGCGACGCTTTCTTT.

Turning to this clonotype: One base away lies a much larger clone, so this may be a sequencing read error. The chain carries TRBV28 and TRBJ1-5, with D possibly matching TRBD1 (5 bases). This CDR3 spans 14 amino acids. Germline V CDR1 and CDR2: MDHEN, SYDVKM. V lost 7 bases and J 2 bases, leaving 12 bases between the germline ends. The CDR3 loop is CASNLRGGNQPQHF. In DNA, the CDR3 is TGTGCCAGCAACTTAAGGGGTGGCAATCAGCCCCAGCATTTT. The full variable domain, rest sourced from reference TRBV28 and TRBJ1-5, is DVKVTQSSRYLVKRTGEKVFLECVQDMDHENMFWYRQDPGLGLRLIYFSYDVKMKEKGDIPEGYSVSREKKERFSLILESASTNQTSMYLCASNLRGGNQPQHFGDGTRLSIL.

This clonotype was seen at least ten times. V is TRBV7-3 and J is TRBJ2-2; 10 nucleotides match TRBD1. The J segment lost 4 bases and the V segment lost 1 base, leaving 3 bases of the junction unmatched. Germline V gene data show CDR1 as SGHTA and CDR2 as FQGTGA. There are 16 residues in the CDR3. For the CDR3, the DNA is TGTGCCAGCAGCTTAAGTGGGACAGGGGCCACCGGGGAGCTGTTTTTT. Translation gives CASSLSGTGATGELFF.

In this sample, this clonotype turned up many times. The rearrangement uses TRBV20-1 and TRBJ2-5; a weak D match, TRBD1 (6 bases). The CDR3 runs to 14 residues. V lost 3 bases, J lost 2 bases, and 13 bases lay in between. Germline assignment: CDR1 DFQATT and CDR2 SNEGSKA (reference sequence). CDR3 region: CSARQDSQQETQYF. CDR3 nucleotide sequence: TGCAGTGCTAGGCAGGACAGCCAACAAGAGACCCAGTACTTC.

As regards this clonotype: This may come from a read error, since a much larger clone is one base off. The chain couples TRBV6-9 to TRBJ2-1; possibly TRBD2 for D (6 bases). The CDR3 extends over 15 amino acids. Trimming pared 3 bases from V and 9 bases from J, leaving 18 bases between. Germline CDR1 and CDR2: MNHGY and SVAAGI. The CDR3 sequence: CASSYGEAGKVEQFF. CDR3 DNA sequence: TGTGCCAGCAGTTACGGGGAGGCGGGAAAGGTTGAGCAGTTCTTC.

This clonotype occurred a few times. The chain carries TRBV4-1 and TRBJ2-1, with 10 bases that match TRBD2. The CDR3 spans 16 residues. V shed 3 bases and J 5 bases; nucleotides not matched to a gene: 7. Germline values: CDR1 MGHRA, CDR2 YSYEKL. The CDR3 bases are TGCGCCAGCAGCCATCGACTAGCGGGTTCCGACAATGAGCAGTTCTTC. This sequence encodes CASSHRLAGSDNEQFF.

The chain has TRBV11-2 and TRBJ2-5, with a weak D call TRBD1 (5 bases). Trimming shortened V by 6 bases and J by 5 bases, and 13 bases separated the two germline ends. This CDR3 spans 13 amino acids. The germline CDR1 and CDR2 sequences are SGHAT and FQNNGV. The CDR3 sequence is CASRMRWGETQYF. DNA for the CDR3: TGTGCCAGCAGAATGAGATGGGGCGAGACCCAGTACTTC.

On this clonotype itself: This sequence may be a read error, since a much larger clone differs from it by one base. The chain combines TRBV18 with TRBJ1-5; D uncertain. This CDR3 comprises 14 residues. Germline CDR1 KGHSH, CDR2 LQKENI. The V end lost 8 bases, the J end lost 6 bases, and 17 bases lay between the germline ends. In DNA form, the CDR3 reads TGTGCCAGCGCGGATGATCCGGGGAGTCAGCCCCAGCATTTT. It encodes CASADDPGSQPQHF.

This clonotype was observed a handful of times. The chain employs TRBV4-1 and TRBJ1-5; TRBD1 agrees at 8 bases. Germline-derived CDR1 and CDR2 are MGHRA and YSYEKL. Germline trimming cut 5 bases from V and 7 bases from J; bases unmatched to any gene: 13. The CDR3 is 16 amino acids. The CDR3 is CASSTRDRGGGQPQHF. The CDR3 region has the DNA TGCGCCAGCAGCACACGCGACAGGGGTGGGGGGCAGCCCCAGCATTTT.

This clonotype has ten or more counts. The rearrangement links TRBV12-3 or TRBV12-4 to TRBJ1-4; TRBD1 might be the D (5 bases). V was trimmed by 6 bases and J by 10 bases, leaving 15 bases between them. The CDR3 is made up of 13 amino acids. The CDR3 DNA reads as TGTGCCAGCAGACTTTATACAGGTGGAAAACTGTTTTTT. Protein sequence: CASRLYTGGKLFF.

This clonotype has a handful of counts. This chain uses TRBV3-1 with TRBJ2-7; D is possibly TRBD1 or TRBD2 (5 bases each). This CDR3 has 14 amino acids. Germline V gene lookup returns CDR1 LGHDT and CDR2 YNNKEL (reference sequence). The ends were cut back, 6 bases at V and 2 bases at J, with 14 bases in the middle. CDR3 protein: CASSSGPGPYEQYF. The CDR3 nucleotides read TGTGCCAGCAGTTCGGGACCGGGTCCCTACGAGCAGTACTTC.

This clonotype was recorded many times. The chain recombines TRBV20-1 with TRBJ2-1; D might be TRBD2 (6 bases). The germline gives CDR1 DFQATT, CDR2 SNEGSKA (reference sequence). The CDR3 is 17 residues long. V lost 0 bases and J 6 bases, leaving 21 bases between the germline ends. This CDR3 is CSARDHRNSGGSNEQFF. The CDR3 nucleotides read TGCAGTGCTAGAGACCACCGGAATAGCGGCGGCTCCAATGAGCAGTTCTTC.

This clonotype has only a few counts. This rearrangement joins TRBV7-6 to TRBJ2-6; no firm D call. The V gene's germline CDR1 is SGHVS and CDR2 FNYEAQ. V was cut by 6 bases and J by 0 bases, with 12 bases left in between. This CDR3 is built from 16 residues. The CDR3 sequence: CASSRLSSSGANVLTF. Here the CDR3 DNA reads TGTGCCAGCAGTCGACTCTCCAGCTCTGGGGCCAACGTCCTGACTTTC.

This clonotype was counted at least ten times. V gene TRBV5-1 combines with J gene TRBJ2-3; no clear D gene. The CDR3 extends over 14 amino acids. The V and J ends lost 0 bases and 4 bases respectively, with 9 bases between them. The V gene's germline CDR1 is SGHRS and CDR2 YFSETQ. The CDR3 region has the DNA TGCGCCAGCAGCTTGGCGGCAGGATCAGATACGCAGTATTTT. This gives the protein CASSLAAGSDTQYF.

The chain employs TRBV5-1 and TRBJ1-2; 8 bases line up with TRBD1. The CDR3 has 13 residues. V shed 4 bases and J 4 bases; nucleotides not matched to a gene: 3. Germline V gene data show CDR1 as SGHRS and CDR2 as YFSETQ. CDR3 DNA: TGCGCCAGCAGCGGGGGACAGGCCTATGGCTACACCTTC. Translating it yields CASSGGQAYGYTF.

This clonotype was recorded many times. The J gene is TRBJ2-5, the V gene TRBV27; D is unresolved. This CDR3 is 14 amino acids long. The germline V and J ends were trimmed by 1 base and 5 bases, with 11 bases remaining between them. Germline CDR1 and CDR2: MNHEY and SMNVEV (reference sequence). The CDR3 loop reads CASSLYRVGETQYF. The CDR3 DNA is TGTGCCAGCAGTTTATACCGGGTCGGGGAGACCCAGTACTTC.